The T cell receptor beta chain under discussion was sequenced for a study of T cell responses to AZD1222 COVID-19 vaccine. Whole-study results and caveats: Epitopes outside B.1.351 and B.1.1.7 mutated regions reportedly drew nearly half of spike TCRs. Repertoires were obtained solely post-peak T cell response.

Data came from immunoSEQ multiplex PCR; TCRdb stores just in-frame clones and leaves some out. The sample includes under 130,000 clones, about 95% of them seen just once. Germline V gives CDR1 SEHNR, CDR2 FQNEAQ (reference sequence). The ends were cut back, 1 base at V and 3 bases at J, with 12 bases in the middle. This CDR3 region has 16 residues. Of note for this clone: Its antigen is as yet unknown.

This TCR derives from an adult in good health. The chain uses TRBV7-9 and TRBJ1-4, with no clear D. Sequenced material: peripheral blood, taken on day 0 of AZD1222 vaccination. CDR3 in DNA: TGTGCCAGCAGCTTAGGATTGGGGAGTGCTAATGAAAAACTGTTTTTT. Its protein is CASSLGLGSANEKLFF.